This TCR beta chain derives from a study of blood T cell repertoires in COVID-19. Study information: The United States, Italy and Spain provided the acute and convalescent COVID-19 samples. The analysed material was cDNA or gDNA that came from T cells, B-cell-depleted T cells, or PBMCs.

Original processing methods: Reference gene primer amplification in the assay estimated nucleated cell counts. Method: immunoSEQ multiplex PCR; TCRdb's copy keeps in-frame clones and lacks some. The V and J calls and clone size come from that table; D and trimming were worked out from the DNA. Of about 220,000 clones listed, approximately 86% were seen once; the top ten hold about 3.6%. The germline CDR1 and CDR2 sequences are LNHDA and SQIVND (reference sequence). Losses at the gene ends were 4 bases for V and 6 bases for J; bases not matched to a gene: 4. CDR3 length: 14 residues. The V gene is TRBV19, the J gene TRBJ1-5, with 9 positions matching TRBD1. This clonotype was sampled from an elderly woman with acute or convalescent COVID-19. The source material was peripheral blood. CDR3 in amino acids: CASSTGTGLQPQHF. The CDR3, as DNA: TGTGCCAGTAGTACGGGGACAGGGCTTCAGCCCCAGCATTTT.